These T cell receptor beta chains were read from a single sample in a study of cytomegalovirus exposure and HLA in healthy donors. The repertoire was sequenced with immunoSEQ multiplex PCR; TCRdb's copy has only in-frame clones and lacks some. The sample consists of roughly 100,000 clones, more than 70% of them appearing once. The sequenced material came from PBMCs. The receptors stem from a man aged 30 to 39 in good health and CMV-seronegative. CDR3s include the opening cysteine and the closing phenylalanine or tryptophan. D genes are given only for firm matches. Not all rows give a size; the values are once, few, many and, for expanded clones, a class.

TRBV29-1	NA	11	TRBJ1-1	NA	CSVDPGTEAFF	TGCAGCGTTGATCCGGGGACTGAAGCTTTCTTT
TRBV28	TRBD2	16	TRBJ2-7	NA	CASSSAGLAGAYEQYF	TGTGCCAGCAGTTCTGCGGGGCTAGCGGGAGCCTACGAGCAGTACTTC
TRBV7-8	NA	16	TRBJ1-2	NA	CASSQTLPDSYYGYTF	TGTGCCAGCAGCCAAACTTTACCTGACAGCTACTATGGCTACACCTTC
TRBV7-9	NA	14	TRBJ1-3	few	CASSLVVGSNTIYF	TGTGCCAGCAGCTTAGTGGTGGGCTCGAACACCATATATTTT
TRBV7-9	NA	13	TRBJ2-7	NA	CASSLDGDYEQYF	TGTGCCAGCAGCCTAGACGGGGACTACGAGCAGTACTTC
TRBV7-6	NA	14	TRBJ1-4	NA	CASSLGGEGEKLFF	TGTGCCAGCAGCCTAGGGGGGGAAGGTGAAAAACTGTTTTTT
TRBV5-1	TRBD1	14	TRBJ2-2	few	CASSSTGLVGELFF	TGCGCCAGCAGCTCGACAGGGTTAGTCGGGGAGCTGTTTTTT
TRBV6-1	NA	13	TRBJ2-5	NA	CASSGAGLRAQYF	TGTGCCAGCAGTGGGGCGGGACTGAGAGCCCAGTACTTC
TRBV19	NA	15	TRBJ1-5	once	CASSTQGIYNQPQHF	TGTGCCAGTAGTACACAGGGTATATACAATCAGCCCCAGCATTTT
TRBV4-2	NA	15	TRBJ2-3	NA	CASSPGGRNTDTQYF	TGTGCCAGCAGCCCCGGGGGTCGGAACACAGATACGCAGTATTTT
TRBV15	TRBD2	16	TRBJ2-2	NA	CATSRDPGRDPGELFF	TGTGCCACCAGCAGAGATCCAGGGAGGGATCCCGGGGAGCTGTTTTTT
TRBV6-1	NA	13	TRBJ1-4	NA	CASVRERNEKLFF	TGTGCCAGCGTGCGGGAGAGGAATGAAAAACTGTTTTTT
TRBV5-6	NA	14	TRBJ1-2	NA	CASSLDRALHGYTF	TGTGCCAGCAGCTTGGACAGGGCACTGCATGGCTACACCTTC
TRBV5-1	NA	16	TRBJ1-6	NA	CASRSGFTGGSSPLHF	TGCGCCAGCAGGTCTGGATTCACAGGTGGCTCTTCACCCCTCCACTTT
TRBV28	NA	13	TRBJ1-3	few	CASSTRLGNTIYF	TGTGCCAGCAGTACACGCCTCGGAAACACCATATATTTT
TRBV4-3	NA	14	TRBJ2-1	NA	CASSQVMSSWEQFF	TGCGCCAGCAGCCAAGTAATGTCTAGCTGGGAGCAGTTCTTC
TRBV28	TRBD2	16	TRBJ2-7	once	CASSLLGTSGSYEQYF	TGTGCCAGCAGTTTATTGGGGACTAGCGGGAGCTACGAGCAGTACTTC
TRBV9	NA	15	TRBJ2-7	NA	CASSVEGSGVGEQYF	TGTGCCAGCAGCGTAGAAGGGAGTGGGGTAGGCGAGCAGTACTTC
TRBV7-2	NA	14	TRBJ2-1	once	CASSSRTTYNEQFF	TGTGCCAGCAGCTCCCGGACTACCTACAATGAGCAGTTCTTC
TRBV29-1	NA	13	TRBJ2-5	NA	CSVAAGPQETQYF	TGCAGCGTTGCAGCAGGGCCCCAAGAGACCCAGTACTTC
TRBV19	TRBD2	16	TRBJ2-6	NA	CATSSGEGSGANVLTF	TGTGCCACCAGCTCTGGGGAGGGCTCAGGGGCCAACGTCCTGACTTTC
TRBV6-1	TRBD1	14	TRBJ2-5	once	CASSLQGAGETQYF	TGTGCCAGCAGTTTACAGGGGGCGGGAGAGACCCAGTACTTC
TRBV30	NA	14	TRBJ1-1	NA	CAWSINIYNTEAFF	TGTGCCTGGAGTATAAACATTTACAACACTGAAGCTTTCTTT
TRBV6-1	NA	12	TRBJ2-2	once	CAIRSWSGELFF	TGTGCCATCCGGAGTTGGTCCGGGGAGCTGTTTTTT
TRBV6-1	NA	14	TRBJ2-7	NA	CASSPGRGPDEQYF	TGTGCCAGCAGTCCCGGCAGGGGCCCGGACGAGCAGTACTTC
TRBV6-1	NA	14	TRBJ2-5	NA	CASRGSPGQETQYF	TGTGCCAGCAGGGGGTCTCCGGGGCAAGAGACCCAGTACTTC
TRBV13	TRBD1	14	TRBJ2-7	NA	CASSFGTGLYEQYF	TGTGCCAGCAGCTTCGGGACAGGGCTATACGAGCAGTACTTC
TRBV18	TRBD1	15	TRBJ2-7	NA	CASSPSEPTGEEQYF	TGTGCCAGCTCACCATCGGAGCCTACAGGGGAAGAGCAGTACTTC
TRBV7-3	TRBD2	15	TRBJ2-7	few	CASSPGASGRGEQYF	TGTGCCAGCAGCCCTGGGGCTAGCGGGAGAGGCGAGCAGTACTTC